A single sample is the source of the 18 T cell receptor beta chains below, sequenced in a study of cytomegalovirus exposure and HLA in healthy donors. Researchers ran the PCR with 60 Vbeta and 13 Jbeta primers. Here immunoSEQ multiplex PCR was the method, and the copy in TCRdb shows in-frame clones only, minus some. The sample lists about 130,000 clones; 65% to 90% were seen once. The sequencing input was PBMCs. The origin of the receptors is a girl aged 2 to 9 in good health and CMV-seronegative.

This clone appeared a few times. V gene TRBV2 combines with J gene TRBJ2-3; 7 bases agree with TRBD2. Germline trimming cut 3 bases from V and 10 bases from J; bases unmatched to any gene: 7. Germline CDR1 is SNHLY and CDR2 is FYNNEI. The CDR3 spans 13 residues. CDR3 sequence: CASSDKGGVAQYF. The CDR3 DNA follows: TGTGCCAGCAGTGATAAGGGAGGGGTAGCGCAGTATTTT.

The V gene is TRBV4-3, the J gene TRBJ2-2; the D gene is possibly TRBD2 (7 bases). Trimming took off 4 bases at V and 5 bases at J, with 17 bases between the two ends. The germline V gene encodes CDR1 LGHNA and CDR2 YSLEER. CDR3 length: 16 residues. CDR3 bases: TGCGCCAGCAGCCCTCCCTGGGGGGGCCGAACCGGGGAGCTGTTTTTT. Its translation is CASSPPWGGRTGELFF.

The gene calls are TRBV5-6 and TRBJ2-1, with D possibly TRBD1 on 5 matching bases. This CDR3 has 14 amino acids. Trimming removed 7 bases from V and 2 bases from J, with 13 bases in between. The germline V gene has CDR1 SGHDT and CDR2 YYEEEE. CDR3 residues: CASRNWGAYNEQFF. The CDR3 region has the DNA TGTGCCAGCCGCAACTGGGGCGCCTACAATGAGCAGTTCTTC.

CDR3 region: CASSAFGTAEPYEQYF. In DNA, the CDR3 is TGTGCCAGCAGCGCCTTCGGGACTGCCGAGCCCTACGAGCAGTACTTC. This chain links TRBV7-8 with TRBJ2-5; D is possibly TRBD2 (6 bases). The DNA end lines up better with TRBJ2-7; the J call may be wrong. Germline V gene lookup returns CDR1 SGHVS and CDR2 FQNEAQ. The CDR3 contains 16 residues.

V usage is TRBV4-1 and J usage is TRBJ2-3; 13 bases map to TRBD2. V shed 3 bases, J shed 4 bases, and the junction held 1 base outside the gene matches. Germline-derived CDR1 and CDR2 are MGHRA and YSYEKL. The CDR3 spans 15 residues. The CDR3 nucleotides are TGCGCCAGCAGCCACGGACTAGCGGGGGCAGATACGCAGTATTTT. Its translation is CASSHGLAGADTQYF.

J is TRBJ1-1 and V is TRBV19; D is undetermined. The CDR3 has 13 residues. CDR1 LNHDA and CDR2 SQIVND come from the germline V gene (reference sequence). Trimming removed 2 bases from V and 4 bases from J, with 8 bases in between. The CDR3 reads CASSIRGSTEAFF. In DNA form, the CDR3 reads TGTGCCAGTAGTATACGGGGAAGCACTGAAGCTTTCTTT.

The J gene is TRBJ2-7, the V gene TRBV5-1; 7 bases fit TRBD1. This CDR3 comprises 13 residues. Looked up from germline, CDR1 is SGHRS and CDR2 is YFSETQ. V gave up 4 bases and J gave up 2 bases; unmatched junction bases: 3. The CDR3 loop is CASSRQGAYEQYF. CDR3 DNA: TGCGCCAGCAGCCGCCAGGGGGCCTACGAGCAGTACTTC. Supplemented by reference TRBV5-1 and TRBJ2-7, the full variable domain reads KAGVTQTPRYLIKTRGQQVTLSCSPISGHRSVSWYQQTPGQGLQFLFEYFSETQRNKGNFPGRFSGRQFSNSRSEMNVSTLELGDSALYLCASSRQGAYEQYFGPGTRLTVT.

The chain recombines TRBV11-3 with TRBJ2-5, with D possibly matching TRBD1 (6 bases). This CDR3 contains 15 residues. V lost 3 bases, J lost 4 bases, and 15 bases lay in between. Germline values: CDR1 SGHNT, CDR2 YENEEA. This CDR3 is CASSLTRGIRETQYF. CDR3 coding DNA: TGTGCCAGCAGCTTGACCAGGGGTATTAGAGAGACCCAGTACTTC.

The V and J genes are TRBV27 and TRBJ2-5; TRBD1 aligns across 7 bases. The trim removed 5 bases at V and 7 bases at J, leaving 10 bases unmatched. Germline V gene data show CDR1 as MNHEY and CDR2 as SMNVEV (reference sequence). This CDR3 spans 14 amino acids. The CDR3 region is CASSLQGTPGTQYF. CDR3 nucleotide sequence: TGTGCCAGCAGTCTACAGGGGACCCCGGGGACCCAGTACTTC.

V gene TRBV30 combines with J gene TRBJ1-6; D gene ambiguous. This CDR3 spans 12 amino acids. Trimming took 6 bases from V and 4 from J, leaving 7 bases between them. Germline-derived CDR1 and CDR2 are GTSNPN and SVGIG (reference sequence). CDR3 protein: CACTVYNSPLHF. In nucleotides, the CDR3 is TGTGCCTGTACAGTTTATAATTCACCCCTCCACTTT.

The J gene is TRBJ1-1, the V gene TRBV7-2; tentative D call: TRBD1 (5 bases). The length of the CDR3 is 14 residues. V was cut by 0 bases and J by 4 bases, with 9 bases left in between. From germline, CDR1 is SGHTA and CDR2 FQGNSA. CDR3 DNA: TGTGCCAGCAGCTTAGCGCAGGGAGGCACTGAAGCTTTCTTT. Protein product: CASSLAQGGTEAFF. Full variable domain (rest looked up from reference TRBV7-2 and TRBJ1-1): GAGVSQSPSNKVTEKGKDVELRCDPISGHTALYWYRQSLGQGLEFLIYFQGNSAPDKSGLPSDRFSAERTGGSVSTLTIQRTQQEDSAVYLCASSLAQGGTEAFFGQGTRLTVV.

The CDR3 sequence: CASSPPNRAGHEQYF. The CDR3 DNA is TGTGCCAGCAGCCCTCCCAACAGGGCTGGTCACGAGCAGTACTTC. The rearrangement links TRBV11-2 to TRBJ2-7, with a possible D match to TRBD1 (6 bases). V lost 5 bases, J lost 5 bases, and 19 bases lay in between. The CDR3 is 15 amino acids. From germline, CDR1 is SGHAT and CDR2 FQNNGV.

The chain links TRBV15 to TRBJ2-7; 8 nucleotides agree with TRBD1. This CDR3 is built from 13 residues. The germline V gene has CDR1 LNHNV and CDR2 YYDKDF (reference sequence). The V segment lost 5 bases and the J segment 6 bases; nucleotides outside the gene matches: 6. The CDR3 DNA reads as TGTGCCACCAGCCTAACAGGGGGAAGCGAGCAGTACTTC. As protein: CATSLTGGSEQYF.

This clone has ten or more counts. The gene calls are TRBV6-1 and TRBJ2-6; 7 bases fit TRBD1. The CDR3 has 17 residues. Germline lookup yields CDR1 MNHNS and CDR2 SASEGT. Losses at the gene ends were 1 base for V and 0 bases for J; bases not matched to a gene: 3. CDR3 nucleotides: TGTGCCAGCAGTGAAGAACCAGGGGGCTCTGGGGCCAACGTCCTGACTTTC. This encodes CASSEEPGGSGANVLTF.

The count of this clone is one. The rearrangement joins TRBV18 to TRBJ2-5, with TRBD2 matching 7 bases. The germline CDR1 and CDR2 sequences are KGHSH and LQKENI. V shed 8 bases, J shed 3 bases, and the junction held 3 bases outside the gene matches. There are 12 residues in the CDR3. This CDR3 reads CASGTKKETQYF. CDR3 in DNA: TGTGCCAGCGGGACTAAGAAAGAGACCCAGTACTTC.

The rearrangement joins TRBV5-1 to TRBJ1-1; D may be TRBD1 (6 bases). The germline CDR1 and CDR2 sequences are SGHRS and YFSETQ. V shed 0 bases and J shed 0 bases, with 15 bases lying between them. The CDR3 is 17 residues long. The CDR3 DNA reads as TGCGCCAGCAGCTTGGACCAGGGGATAGTGGTGAACACTGAAGCTTTCTTT. It encodes CASSLDQGIVVNTEAFF. Supplemented by reference TRBV5-1 and TRBJ1-1, the full variable domain reads KAGVTQTPRYLIKTRGQQVTLSCSPISGHRSVSWYQQTPGQGLQFLFEYFSETQRNKGNFPGRFSGRQFSNSRSEMNVSTLELGDSALYLCASSLDQGIVVNTEAFFGQGTRLTVV.

The rearrangement links TRBV7-9 to TRBJ2-2, with D tentatively TRBD2 (6 bases). V lost 0 bases to trimming and J lost 1 base, with 12 bases between them. Germline V CDR1 and CDR2: SEHNR, FQNEAQ (reference sequence). CDR3 length equals 17 residues. The CDR3 protein is CASSLALIGGNTGELFF. Written as DNA, the CDR3 is TGTGCCAGCAGCTTAGCGTTAATCGGGGGGAACACCGGGGAGCTGTTTTTT.

This clone was counted between two and nine times. The CDR3 region has the DNA TGTGCCAGCAGCTTAGGGACGGGAGCTAACAATGAGCAGTTCTTC. This gives the protein CASSLGTGANNEQFF. V gene TRBV28 combines with J gene TRBJ2-1, with D tentatively TRBD2 (6 bases). V dropped 6 bases and J dropped 5 bases, with 17 bases sitting between them. Germline V CDR1 and CDR2: MDHEN, SYDVKM. This CDR3 spans 15 amino acids.